These T cell receptor beta chains were read from a single sample in a study of cytomegalovirus exposure and HLA in healthy donors. Libraries were prepared by immunoSEQ multiplex PCR; TCRdb keeps only in-frame clonotypes and omits some of them. In the table there are tens of thousands of clones, 55% to 65% of which are singletons. Sequenced: PBMCs. Every receptor here comes from a woman between 45 and 60 years old in good health and CMV-seronegative. Each CDR3 is given with its conserved first and last residue. D genes are given only for firm matches. Clone size, where shown, is once, few, many, or a class for clones that have expanded.

V	size	J	D	DNA	CDR3
TRBV2	-	TRBJ1-1	-	TGTGCCAGCAGTGAACTGACGGGTGGGAACACTGAAGCTTTCTTT	CASSELTGGNTEAFF
TRBV7-2	-	TRBJ2-7	TRBD1	TGTGCCAGCAGCCGCCGCGTGGGGACAGGGACGGGCTACGAGCAGTACTTC	CASSRRVGTGTGYEQYF
TRBV7-9	once	TRBJ2-7	-	TGTGCCAGCAGCCCGAAGAGGAGCTCCTACGAGCAGTACTTC	CASSPKRSSYEQYF
TRBV28	-	TRBJ1-5	-	TGTGCCAGCACCTTGGTGGCGGATTATAGCAATCAGCCCCAGCATTTT	CASTLVADYSNQPQHF
TRBV27	-	TRBJ1-2	-	TGTGCCAGCAGTCCGCTATACGGACGGGGTGGCTACACCTTC	CASSPLYGRGGYTF
TRBV7-9	-	TRBJ2-7	-	TGTGCCAGCAGCTCCTTCAGGGGTTCCTACGAGCAGTACTTC	CASSSFRGSYEQYF
TRBV6-6	-	TRBJ2-7	-	TGTGCCAGCAGCGCTCAGGGGTACGAGCAGTACTTC	CASSAQGYEQYF
TRBV27	-	TRBJ2-3	-	TGTGCCAGCAGTCCCCTCGCGGCGGAGACGCAGTATTTT	CASSPLAAETQYF
TRBV5-1	few	TRBJ1-1	TRBD1	TGCGCCAGCAGCCCGGACAGGACTGAAGCTTTCTTT	CASSPDRTEAFF
TRBV7-2	-	TRBJ2-5	TRBD1	TGTGCCAGCAGCTTAGCTCCTACAGGGGGATTGGAAGAGACCCAGTACTTC	CASSLAPTGGLEETQYF
TRBV7-9	once	TRBJ1-1	-	TGTGCCAGCAGCCGACTTCAAAACAGGCTGGAAATTGAAGCTTTCTTT	CASSRLQNRLEIEAFF
TRBV6-6	-	TRBJ2-1	-	TGTGCCAGCAGTCCGGCGGGCTACAATGAGCAGTTCTTC	CASSPAGYNEQFF
TRBV7-3	few	TRBJ1-2	TRBD1	TGTGCCAGCAGCCCCGGCGGGACAGGGGGCGTCTATGGCTACACCTTC	CASSPGGTGGVYGYTF
TRBV5-4	few	TRBJ1-1	TRBD1	TGTGCCAGCAGCCAGGACAGGGGGTTCGTTGAAGCTTTCTTT	CASSQDRGFVEAFF
TRBV7-6	-	TRBJ1-4	TRBD1	TGTGCCAGCAGCCTCGGCGGGACAGGGACCGAAAAACTGTTTTTT	CASSLGGTGTEKLFF
TRBV29-1	few	TRBJ2-2	-	TGCAGCGTTGAACTCGGTTACACCGGGGAGCTGTTTTTT	CSVELGYTGELFF
TRBV7-6	-	TRBJ1-5	TRBD1	TGTGCCAGCAGCTCCGGACAGGGCAATCAGCCCCAGCATTTT	CASSSGQGNQPQHF
TRBV6-5	-	TRBJ1-2	-	TGTGCCAGCAGTTACTCTGTCGGGGAAGGGGGCTACACCTTC	CASSYSVGEGGYTF
TRBV12-1	-	TRBJ2-2	-	TGTGCCAGCAGCTTTGGGGGGACTAGCGACACCGGGGAGCTGTTTTTT	CASSFGGTSDTGELFF
TRBV7-9	-	TRBJ2-3	TRBD1	TGTGCCAGCAGCTTCGGGACAGGGCTCTCTAGCACAGATACGCAGTATTTT	CASSFGTGLSSTDTQYF
TRBV7-2	once	TRBJ2-7	TRBD1	TGTGCCAGCAGCTTAGACAATAGGGGGCGGGAGTACTTC	CASSLDNRGREYF
TRBV14	-	TRBJ1-2	TRBD1	TGTGCCAGCAGCCACTCACGACAGGGGGCATTTTGGGGCTACACCTTC	CASSHSRQGAFWGYTF
TRBV5-6	-	TRBJ2-4	TRBD1	TGTGACAGCAGCTTGGCTGGGACAGACCTAGCCAAAAACATTCAGTACTTC	CDSSLAGTDLAKNIQYF
TRBV5-1	many	TRBJ2-5	TRBD1	TGCGCCAGCATCTACAGCCCGGGACAGGGGGGGGGAGAGACCCAGTACTTC	CASIYSPGQGGGETQYF
TRBV12-5	few	TRBJ1-5	-	TGTGCTAGTGCCCAGGACAATCAGCCCCAGCATTTT	CASAQDNQPQHF
TRBV9	-	TRBJ1-3	-	TGTGCCAGCAGCGACAGGTATTTCTCTGGAAACACCATATATTTT	CASSDRYFSGNTIYF
TRBV19	few	TRBJ1-5	TRBD1	TGTGCCAGTAGTATAGGGACAGGGGGGAATCAGCCCCAGCATTTT	CASSIGTGGNQPQHF
TRBV5-1	-	TRBJ2-7	TRBD2	TGCGCCAGCACCAATTTAGCGGGAGGGCCCTCGAACGAGCAGTACTTC	CASTNLAGGPSNEQYF
TRBV4-1	-	TRBJ2-5	TRBD2	TGCGCCAGCAGCCATTCTCTCTTCGGAACTAGCGGCCAAGAGACCCAGTACTTC	CASSHSLFGTSGQETQYF
TRBV10-1	few	TRBJ1-1	-	TGCGCCAGCAGTGAGTCGCAGTTTGAAGCTTTCTTT	CASSESQFEAFF
TRBV7-9	-	TRBJ2-1	TRBD2	TGTGCCAGCAGCCCCAGACTAGCGGGGCCCTCCTACAATGAGCAGTTCTTC	CASSPRLAGPSYNEQFF
TRBV6-5	-	TRBJ1-2	TRBD1	TGTGCCAGCAGGAGACCGGGACAGGGTTCCTATGGCTACACCTTC	CASRRPGQGSYGYTF
TRBV5-1	-	TRBJ2-3	TRBD2	TGCGCCAGCAGCTTGTGGGAGGGAAGGAACACGCAGTATTTT	CASSLWEGRNTQYF
TRBV5-8	few	TRBJ2-2	-	TGTGCCAGCAGCTTCCCCGTAGCCGGGGAGCTGTTTTTT	CASSFPVAGELFF
TRBV18	-	TRBJ1-1	TRBD1	TGTGCCAGCTCACCACCGGGACAGTTGAACACTGAAGCTTTCTTT	CASSPPGQLNTEAFF
TRBV25-1	-	TRBJ1-2	TRBD1	TGTGCCTCATCGGGACAGACCTATGGCTACACCTTC	CASSGQTYGYTF
TRBV29-1	-	TRBJ2-7	-	TGCAGCGTTGAAGATTCAGGGATCTACGAGCAGTACTTC	CSVEDSGIYEQYF
TRBV5-4	-	TRBJ2-5	-	TGTGCCAGCAGCTTGTCGTACCAAGAGACCCAGTACTTC	CASSLSYQETQYF
TRBV29-1	-	TRBJ2-5	-	TGCAGCGTCAATTACAGATATTCACAAGAGACCCAGTACTTC	CSVNYRYSQETQYF
TRBV23-1	-	TRBJ2-3	TRBD1	TGCGCCAGCAGTCACGCCCGGGACAGGGTCCCAGATACGCAGTATTTT	CASSHARDRVPDTQYF
TRBV18	-	TRBJ2-5	-	TGTGCCAGTCGGGACTCGGGGCAAGAGACCCAGTACTTC	CASRDSGQETQYF
TRBV19	-	TRBJ2-6	-	TGTGCCAGTAGTATCACACACTCTGGGGCCAACGTCCTGACTTTC	CASSITHSGANVLTF
TRBV5-4	once	TRBJ2-3	-	TGTGCCAGCAGCGGACTGAGCACAGATACGCAGTATTTT	CASSGLSTDTQYF
TRBV6-5	few	TRBJ2-2	-	TGTGCCAGCAGTTACCAGGTAGTCGACACCGGGGAGCTGTTTTTT	CASSYQVVDTGELFF
TRBV6-6	-	TRBJ2-7	-	TGTGCCAGCAGTTATCGGACAGCCGAAACCTACGAGCAGTACTTC	CASSYRTAETYEQYF